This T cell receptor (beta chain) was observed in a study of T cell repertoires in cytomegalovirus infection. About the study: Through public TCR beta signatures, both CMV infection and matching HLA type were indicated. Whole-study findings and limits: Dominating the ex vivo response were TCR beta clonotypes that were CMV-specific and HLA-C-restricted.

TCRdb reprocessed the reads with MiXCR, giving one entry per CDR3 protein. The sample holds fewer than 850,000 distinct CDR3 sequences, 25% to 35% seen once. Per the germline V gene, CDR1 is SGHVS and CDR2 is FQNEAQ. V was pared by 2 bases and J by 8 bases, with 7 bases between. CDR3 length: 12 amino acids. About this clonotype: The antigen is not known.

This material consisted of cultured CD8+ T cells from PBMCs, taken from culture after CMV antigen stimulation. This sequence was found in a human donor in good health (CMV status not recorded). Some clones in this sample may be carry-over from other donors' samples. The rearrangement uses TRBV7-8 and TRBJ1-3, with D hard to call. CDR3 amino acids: CASSLYGDTIYF. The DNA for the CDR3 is TGTGCCAGCAGCTTATATGGGGACACCATATATTTT.